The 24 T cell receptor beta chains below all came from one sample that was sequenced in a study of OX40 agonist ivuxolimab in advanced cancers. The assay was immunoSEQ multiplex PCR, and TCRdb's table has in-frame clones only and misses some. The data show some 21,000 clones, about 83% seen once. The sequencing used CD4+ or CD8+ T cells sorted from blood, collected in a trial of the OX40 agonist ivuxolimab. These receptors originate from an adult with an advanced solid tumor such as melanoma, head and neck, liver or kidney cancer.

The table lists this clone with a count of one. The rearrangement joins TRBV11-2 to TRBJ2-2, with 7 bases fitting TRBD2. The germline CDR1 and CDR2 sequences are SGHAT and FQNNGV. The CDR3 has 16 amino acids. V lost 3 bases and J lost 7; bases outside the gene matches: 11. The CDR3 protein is CASSFGTTITGGELFF. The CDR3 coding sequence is TGTGCCAGCAGCTTCGGGACTACCATTACGGGCGGGGAGCTGTTTTTT. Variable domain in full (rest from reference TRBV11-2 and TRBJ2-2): EAGVAQSPRYKIIEKRQSVAFWCNPISGHATLYWYQQILGQGPKLLIQFQNNGVVDDSQLPKDRFSAERLKGVDSTLKIQPAKLEDSAVYLCASSFGTTITGGELFFGEGSRLTVL.

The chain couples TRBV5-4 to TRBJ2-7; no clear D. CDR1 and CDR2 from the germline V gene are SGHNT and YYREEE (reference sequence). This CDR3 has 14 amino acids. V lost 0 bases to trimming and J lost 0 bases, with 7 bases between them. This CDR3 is CASSLAGLSYEQYF. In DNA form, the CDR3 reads TGTGCCAGCAGCTTGGCAGGCCTCTCCTACGAGCAGTACTTC.

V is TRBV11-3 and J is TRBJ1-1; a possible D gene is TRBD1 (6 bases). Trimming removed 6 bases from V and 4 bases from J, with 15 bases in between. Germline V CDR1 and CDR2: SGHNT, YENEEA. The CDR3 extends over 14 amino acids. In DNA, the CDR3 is TGTGCCAGCAGGAAAAACAGGGTTAGCACTGAAGCTTTCTTT. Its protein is CASRKNRVSTEAFF. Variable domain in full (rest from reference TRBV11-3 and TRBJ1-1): EAGVVQSPRYKIIEKKQPVAFWCNPISGHNTLYWYLQNLGQGPELLIRYENEEAVDDSQLPKDRFSAERLKGVDSTLKIQPAELGDSAVYLCASRKNRVSTEAFFGQGTRLTVV.

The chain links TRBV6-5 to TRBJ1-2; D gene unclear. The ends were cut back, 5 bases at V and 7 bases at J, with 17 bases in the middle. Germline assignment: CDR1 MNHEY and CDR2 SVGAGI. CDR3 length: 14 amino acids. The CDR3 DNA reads TGTGCCAGCAGTGAGCCCGGATGGTTCGCTGGCTACACCTTC. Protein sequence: CASSEPGWFAGYTF.

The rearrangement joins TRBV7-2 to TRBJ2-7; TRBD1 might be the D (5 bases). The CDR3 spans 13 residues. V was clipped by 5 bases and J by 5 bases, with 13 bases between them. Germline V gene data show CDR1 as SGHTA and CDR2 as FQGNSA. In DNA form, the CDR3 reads TGTGCCAGCAGCGTCAGCAGGGCTCACGAGCAGTACTTC. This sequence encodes CASSVSRAHEQYF. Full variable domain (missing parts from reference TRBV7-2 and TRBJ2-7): GAGVSQSPSNKVTEKGKDVELRCDPISGHTALYWYRQSLGQGLEFLIYFQGNSAPDKSGLPSDRFSAERTGGSVSTLTIQRTQQEDSAVYLCASSVSRAHEQYFGPGTRLTVT.

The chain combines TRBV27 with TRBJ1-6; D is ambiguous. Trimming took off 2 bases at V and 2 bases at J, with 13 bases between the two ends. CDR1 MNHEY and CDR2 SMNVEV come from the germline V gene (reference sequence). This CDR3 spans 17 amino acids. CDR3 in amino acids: CASSLSRPSAYNSPLHF. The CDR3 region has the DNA TGTGCCAGCAGTTTAAGTCGGCCCTCGGCCTATAATTCACCCCTCCACTTT.

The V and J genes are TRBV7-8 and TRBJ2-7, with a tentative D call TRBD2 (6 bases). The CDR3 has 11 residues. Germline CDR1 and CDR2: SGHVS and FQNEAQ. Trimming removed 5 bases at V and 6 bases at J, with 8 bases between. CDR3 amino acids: CASSPGVEQYF. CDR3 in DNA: TGTGCCAGCAGCCCGGGAGTCGAGCAGTACTTC.

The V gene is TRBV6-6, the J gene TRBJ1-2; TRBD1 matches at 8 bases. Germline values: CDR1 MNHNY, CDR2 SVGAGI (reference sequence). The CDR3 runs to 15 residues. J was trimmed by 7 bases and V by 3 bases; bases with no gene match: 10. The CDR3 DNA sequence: TGTGCCAGCAGTTATTATCGGACAGGGAATGCTGGCTACACCTTC. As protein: CASSYYRTGNAGYTF.

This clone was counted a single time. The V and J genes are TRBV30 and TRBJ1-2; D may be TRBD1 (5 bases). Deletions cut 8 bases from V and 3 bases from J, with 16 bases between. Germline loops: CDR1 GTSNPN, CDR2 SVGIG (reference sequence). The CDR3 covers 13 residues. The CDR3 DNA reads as TGTGCCAGGAAATTCAGGGAGGACTATGGCTACACCTTC. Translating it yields CARKFREDYGYTF.

The CDR3 DNA sequence: TGTGCCAGCAGTTTACTGGCAACTAATGAAAAACTGTTTTTT. Translated: CASSLLATNEKLFF. The V call is TRBV27, the J call TRBJ1-4, with D hard to call. From germline, CDR1 is MNHEY and CDR2 SMNVEV (reference sequence). The CDR3 runs to 14 residues. V was pared by 2 bases and J by 0 bases, with 4 bases between.

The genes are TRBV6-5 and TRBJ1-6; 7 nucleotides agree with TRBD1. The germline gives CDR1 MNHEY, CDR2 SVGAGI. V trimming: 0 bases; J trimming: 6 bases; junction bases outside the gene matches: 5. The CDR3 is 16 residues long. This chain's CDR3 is CASSYSPGGGNSPLHF. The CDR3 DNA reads TGTGCCAGCAGTTACTCCCCAGGGGGTGGTAATTCACCCCTCCACTTT.

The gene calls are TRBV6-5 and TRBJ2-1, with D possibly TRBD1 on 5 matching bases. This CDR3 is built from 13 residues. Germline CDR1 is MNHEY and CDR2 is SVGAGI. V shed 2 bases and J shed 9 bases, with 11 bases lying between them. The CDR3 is CASSYQGSGEQFF. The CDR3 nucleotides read TGTGCCAGCAGTTACCAGGGATCCGGTGAGCAGTTCTTC.

CDR3 bases: TGTGCCAGCAGTTTAGCAGGTCACACCGGGGAGCTGTTTTTT. It yields the protein CASSLAGHTGELFF. J is TRBJ2-2 and V is TRBV6-6, with D hard to call. From germline, CDR1 is MNHNY and CDR2 SVGAGI (reference sequence). The V end was cut by 4 bases, the J end by 3 bases, with 9 bases between. CDR3 length equals 14 residues.

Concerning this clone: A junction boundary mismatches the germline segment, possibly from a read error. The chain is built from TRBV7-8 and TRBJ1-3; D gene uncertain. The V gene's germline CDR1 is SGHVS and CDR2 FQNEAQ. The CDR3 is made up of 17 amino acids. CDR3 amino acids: CASSLVLFGDSGNTIYF. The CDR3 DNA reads TGTGCCAGCAGTTTAGTTCTGTTTGGAGACTCTGGAAACACCATATATTTT.

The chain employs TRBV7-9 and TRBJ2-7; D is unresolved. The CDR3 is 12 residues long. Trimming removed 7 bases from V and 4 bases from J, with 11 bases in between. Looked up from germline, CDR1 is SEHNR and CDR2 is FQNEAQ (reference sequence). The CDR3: CASKGSGYEQYF. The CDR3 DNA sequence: TGTGCCAGCAAGGGCAGTGGATACGAGCAGTACTTC.

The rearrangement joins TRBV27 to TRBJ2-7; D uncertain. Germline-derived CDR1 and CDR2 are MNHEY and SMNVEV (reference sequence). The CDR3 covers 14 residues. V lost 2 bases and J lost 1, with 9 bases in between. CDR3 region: CASSLNSDSYEQYF. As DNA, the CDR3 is TGTGCCAGCAGTTTAAACAGCGATTCCTACGAGCAGTACTTC.

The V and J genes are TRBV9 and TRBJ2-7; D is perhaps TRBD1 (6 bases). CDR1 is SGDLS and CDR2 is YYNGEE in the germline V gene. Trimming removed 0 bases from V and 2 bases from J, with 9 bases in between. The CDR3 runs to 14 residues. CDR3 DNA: TGTGCCAGCAGCGTAGGAGGGACAACCTACGAGCAGTACTTC. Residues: CASSVGGTTYEQYF.

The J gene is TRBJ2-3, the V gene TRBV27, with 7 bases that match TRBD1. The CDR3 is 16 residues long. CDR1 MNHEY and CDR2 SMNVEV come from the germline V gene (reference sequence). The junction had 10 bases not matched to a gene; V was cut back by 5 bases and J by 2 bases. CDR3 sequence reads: CASSPLGDSSTDTQYF. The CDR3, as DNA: TGTGCCAGCAGTCCGCTCGGGGACAGTTCCACAGATACGCAGTATTTT.

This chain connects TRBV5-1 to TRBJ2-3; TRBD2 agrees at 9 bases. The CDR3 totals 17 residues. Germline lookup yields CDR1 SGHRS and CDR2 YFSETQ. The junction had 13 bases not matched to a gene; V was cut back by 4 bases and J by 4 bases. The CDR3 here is CASSTGTSRALADTQYF. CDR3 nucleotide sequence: TGCGCCAGCAGCACCGGGACTAGCAGGGCCCTCGCAGATACGCAGTATTTT.

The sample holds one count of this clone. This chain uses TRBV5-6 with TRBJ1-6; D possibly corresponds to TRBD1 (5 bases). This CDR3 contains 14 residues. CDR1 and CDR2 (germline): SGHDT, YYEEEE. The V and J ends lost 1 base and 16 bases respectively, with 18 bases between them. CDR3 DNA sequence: TGTGCCAGCAGCTTGACTACCGGGACGAGGGAACTCCACTTT. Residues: CASSLTTGTRELHF.

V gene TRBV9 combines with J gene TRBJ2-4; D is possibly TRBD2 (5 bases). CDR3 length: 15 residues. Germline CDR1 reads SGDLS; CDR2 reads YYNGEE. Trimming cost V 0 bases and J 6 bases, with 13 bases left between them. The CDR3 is CASSVGLSAGNIQYF. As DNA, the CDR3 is TGTGCCAGCAGCGTAGGGTTGTCGGCGGGAAACATTCAGTACTTC.

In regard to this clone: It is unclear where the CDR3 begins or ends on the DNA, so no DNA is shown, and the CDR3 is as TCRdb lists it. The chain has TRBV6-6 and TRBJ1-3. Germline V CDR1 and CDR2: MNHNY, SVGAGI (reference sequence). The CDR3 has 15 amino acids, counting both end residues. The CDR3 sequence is CASRKDWALETPYIF.

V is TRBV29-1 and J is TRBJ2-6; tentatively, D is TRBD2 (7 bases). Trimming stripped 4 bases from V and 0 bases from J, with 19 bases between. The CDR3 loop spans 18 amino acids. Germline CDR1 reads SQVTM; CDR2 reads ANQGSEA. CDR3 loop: CSVVGGDKLISGANVLTF. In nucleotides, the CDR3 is TGCAGCGTTGTAGGGGGGGATAAGTTGATCTCTGGGGCCAACGTCCTGACTTTC.

CDR3 sequence: CASSVSGGVYEQYF. CDR3 DNA sequence: TGTGCCAGCAGCGTTTCAGGGGGCGTCTACGAGCAGTACTTC. The chain is built from TRBV7-3 and TRBJ2-7; 8 nucleotides agree with TRBD1. The V and J ends lost 5 bases and 3 bases, in that order; junction bases with no gene match: 6. Germline CDR1 is SGHTA and CDR2 is FQGTGA. This CDR3 has 14 amino acids.